This T cell receptor (beta chain) was retrieved from a study of blood T cell repertoires in COVID-19. The data were produced by immunoSEQ multiplex PCR, yet TCRdb's version contains in-frame clones alone and is incomplete. The sample carries around 200,000 clones, approximately 86% recorded once. Allocation to cohorts depended on clinical history reported by the participants. Shortly before study entry, within 2 weeks, exposed participants had met a COVID-19 case. This CDR3 is built from 19 residues. Germline V gene data show CDR1 as SGHRS and CDR2 as YFSETQ. With 1 base clipped from V and 2 bases from J, the junction kept 16 bases outside the gene matches.

Sequencing used PBMCs or T cells enriched from blood (not recorded which). This sequence joins TRBV5-1 and TRBJ2-3; 7 bases align to TRBD1. This sequence originates from a woman aged 25 to 39 who had been exposed to COVID-19. This CDR3 reads CASSLPTGNPHIPTDTQYF. The CDR3 bases are TGCGCCAGCAGCTTGCCGACAGGGAATCCACACATCCCCACAGATACGCAGTATTTT.